This record looks at one TCR beta chain sequence and its context. Its antigen is undetermined. The data belong to a study of OX40 agonist ivuxolimab in advanced cancers. Study in general: Intravenous ivuxolimab at 0.01 to 10 mg/kg was given to patients every 2 weeks. Whole-study findings and limits: Patients who responded partially at 0.1-3.0 mg/kg showed clonal expansion ranking among the lowest.

The length of the CDR3 is 16 residues. Germline V gene sequence: CDR1 SGHNT, CDR2 YYREEE (reference sequence). V lost 2 bases to trimming and J lost 0 bases, with 11 bases between them. TCRdb keeps only in-frame clones here, not all; method: immunoSEQ multiplex PCR. Of tens of thousands of clones listed, roughly four fifths are singletons. The V call is TRBV5-4, the J call TRBJ1-4; D ambiguous. Material: CD4+ or CD8+ T cells sorted from blood, obtained in a trial of the OX40 agonist ivuxolimab. The clonotype originates from an adult with an advanced solid tumor such as melanoma, head and neck, liver or kidney cancer. The CDR3 sequence: CASSLGSFATNEKLFF. In DNA form, the CDR3 reads TGTGCCAGCAGCTTAGGAAGCTTTGCAACTAATGAAAAACTGTTTTTT. Looking up the rest from reference TRBV5-4 and TRBJ1-4 gives the full variable domain: ETGVTQSPTHLIKTRGQQVTLRCSSQSGHNTVSWYQQALGQGPQFIFQYYREEENGRGNFPPRFSGLQFPNYSSELNVNALELDDSALYLCASSLGSFATNEKLFFGSGTQLSVL.